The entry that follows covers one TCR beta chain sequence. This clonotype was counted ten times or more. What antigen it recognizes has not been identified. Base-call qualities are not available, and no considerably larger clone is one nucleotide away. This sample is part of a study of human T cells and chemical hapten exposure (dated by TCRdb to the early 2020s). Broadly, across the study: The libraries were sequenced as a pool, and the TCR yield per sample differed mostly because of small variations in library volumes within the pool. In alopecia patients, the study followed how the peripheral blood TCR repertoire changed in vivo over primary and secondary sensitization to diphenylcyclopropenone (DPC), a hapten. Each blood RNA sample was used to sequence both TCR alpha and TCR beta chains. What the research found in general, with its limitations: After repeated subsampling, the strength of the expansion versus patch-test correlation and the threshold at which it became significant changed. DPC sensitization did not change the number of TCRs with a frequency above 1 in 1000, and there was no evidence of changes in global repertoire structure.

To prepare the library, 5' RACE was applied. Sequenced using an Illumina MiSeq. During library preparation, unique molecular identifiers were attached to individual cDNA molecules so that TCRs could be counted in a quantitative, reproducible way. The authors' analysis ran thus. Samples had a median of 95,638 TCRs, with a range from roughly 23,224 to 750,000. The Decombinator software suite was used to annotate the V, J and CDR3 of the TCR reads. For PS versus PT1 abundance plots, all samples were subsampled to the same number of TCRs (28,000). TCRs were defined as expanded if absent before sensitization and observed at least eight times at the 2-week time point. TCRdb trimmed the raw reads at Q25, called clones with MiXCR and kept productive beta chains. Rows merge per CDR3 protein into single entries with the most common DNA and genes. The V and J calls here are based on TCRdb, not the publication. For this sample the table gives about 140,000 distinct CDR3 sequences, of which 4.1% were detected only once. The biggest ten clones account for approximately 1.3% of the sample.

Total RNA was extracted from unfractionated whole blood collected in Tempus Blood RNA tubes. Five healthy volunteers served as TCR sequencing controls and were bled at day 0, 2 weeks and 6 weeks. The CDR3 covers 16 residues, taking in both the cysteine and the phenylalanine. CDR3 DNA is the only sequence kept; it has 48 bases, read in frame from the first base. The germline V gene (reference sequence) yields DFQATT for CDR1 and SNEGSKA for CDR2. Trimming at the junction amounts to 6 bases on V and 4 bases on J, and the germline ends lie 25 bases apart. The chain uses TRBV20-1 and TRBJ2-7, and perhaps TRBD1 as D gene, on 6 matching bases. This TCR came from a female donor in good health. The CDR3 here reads CSAIPRSQGDGYEQYF. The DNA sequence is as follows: TGCAGTGCCATCCCCCGGTCACAGGGAGATGGGTACGAGCAGTACTTC.